Following are 30 T cell receptor beta chains from one sample sequenced in a study. From the 5' RACE reads, TCRdb called clonotypes with MiXCR, one entry per CDR3 protein. The repertoire holds some 62,000 distinct CDR3 sequences, with under 35% as singletons. The sequenced sample consisted of tumor-infiltrating naive CD4+ T cells sorted from the breast tumor. Subset reported: naive CD4+ T cells, CD4+CD45RA+CD25-. These receptors were obtained from a female donor with breast cancer.

The rearrangement uses TRBV19 and TRBJ2-1; TRBD2 agrees at 7 bases. The trim removed 4 bases at V and 9 bases at J, leaving 9 bases unmatched. The CDR3 is 14 residues long. Per the germline V gene, CDR1 is LNHDA and CDR2 is SQIVND (reference sequence). The CDR3 region is CASSNMGGIGEQFF. The DNA of the CDR3 is TGTGCCAGTAGTAACATGGGGGGGATAGGTGAGCAGTTCTTC. The full variable domain, completed using reference TRBV19 and TRBJ2-1, is DGGITQSPKYLFRKEGQNVTLSCEQNLNHDAMYWYRQDPGQGLRLIYYSQIVNDFQKGDIAEGYSVSREKKESFPLTVTSAQKNPTAFYLCASSNMGGIGEQFFGPGTRLTVL.

The CDR3: CASTGQLQDYGYTF. In DNA, the CDR3 is TGTGCCAGCACGGGACAGCTCCAGGACTATGGCTACACCTTC. This rearrangement joins TRBV2 to TRBJ1-2, with 7 bases fitting TRBD1. This CDR3 contains 14 residues. The V gene's germline CDR1 is SNHLY and CDR2 FYNNEI. After removal of 7 bases from V and 3 bases from J, the junction contained 8 bases not matched to a gene.

Only a few counts were recorded for this clonotype. The chain combines TRBV4-3 with TRBJ1-2, with a tentative D call TRBD1 (5 bases). Germline V gives CDR1 LGHNA, CDR2 YSLEER. The CDR3 has 15 residues. V was pared by 0 bases and J by 2 bases, with 10 bases between. Here the CDR3 reads CASSQESRANYGYTF. The CDR3 nucleotides read TGCGCCAGCAGCCAAGAATCCAGGGCCAACTATGGCTACACCTTC.

The chain uses TRBV5-1 and TRBJ1-1, with a tentative D call TRBD1 (6 bases). The germline V gene has CDR1 SGHRS and CDR2 YFSETQ. V gave up 4 bases and J gave up 0 bases, with 10 bases separating them. The CDR3 totals 14 residues. The CDR3 reads CASSTGSLNTEAFF. CDR3 in DNA: TGCGCCAGCAGCACAGGGTCTTTGAACACTGAAGCTTTCTTT.

The rearrangement links TRBV7-6 to TRBJ2-4, with TRBD1 identical over 8 bases. CDR3 length: 14 amino acids. The ends lost 5 bases at V and 5 bases at J; junction bases unmatched: 5. Germline lookup yields CDR1 SGHVS and CDR2 FNYEAQ. The CDR3 reads CASSPTGEENIQYF. The CDR3 DNA follows: TGTGCCAGCAGCCCGACAGGGGAGGAAAACATTCAGTACTTC. Full variable domain (missing parts from reference TRBV7-6 and TRBJ2-4): GAGVSQSPRYKVTKRGQDVALRCDPISGHVSLYWYRQALGQGPEFLTYFNYEAQQDKSGLPNDRFSAERPEGSISTLTIQRTEQRDSAMYRCASSPTGEENIQYFGAGTRLSVL.

This clonotype was counted at least ten times. The chain joins TRBV5-1 to TRBJ1-1; TRBD1 agrees at 9 bases. Germline loops: CDR1 SGHRS, CDR2 YFSETQ. The CDR3 is 16 amino acids. V trimming: 4 bases; J trimming: 4 bases; junction bases outside the gene matches: 11. The CDR3 loop is CASSITGGAFGTEAFF. The CDR3 DNA reads TGCGCCAGCAGCATCACAGGGGGCGCGTTTGGCACTGAAGCTTTCTTT.

This clonotype was observed a few times. The chain links TRBV12-3 or TRBV12-4 to TRBJ1-1; no reliable D call. The V and J ends lost 6 bases and 1 base respectively, with 9 bases between them. The CDR3 is made up of 13 amino acids. The CDR3 sequence: CASRSRENTEAFF. The CDR3 region has the DNA TGTGCCAGCAGATCTAGAGAGAACACTGAAGCTTTCTTT.

This clonotype has more than one count but fewer than ten. The rearrangement joins TRBV7-2 to TRBJ2-7; 9 bases align to TRBD2. The CDR3 extends over 13 amino acids. Germline CDR1 SGHTA, CDR2 FQGNSA. With 3 bases clipped from V and 4 bases from J, the junction kept 1 base outside the gene matches. The CDR3 DNA reads as TGTGCCAGCAGCTTTAGCGGGAGTTACGAGCAGTACTTC. It translates to CASSFSGSYEQYF.

The table lists this clonotype with a few counts. The chain has TRBV4-2 and TRBJ1-1; D gene unclear. Germline-derived CDR1 and CDR2 are LGHNA and YNFKEQ. Trimming stripped 0 bases from V and 1 base from J, with 6 bases between. The CDR3 is 14 amino acids. Here the CDR3 reads CASSQDSRNTEAFF. The CDR3 DNA sequence: TGTGCCAGCAGCCAAGATTCGAGGAACACTGAAGCTTTCTTT.

As to this clonotype: The germline gene is not matched at one end of the junction; a read error may be the cause. The genes are TRBV5-5 and TRBJ2-2; weak D call: TRBD2 (6 bases). From germline, CDR1 is SGHKS and CDR2 YYEKEE (reference sequence). The length of the CDR3 is 15 residues. CDR3 protein: CASSVLGSGTGELCF. The CDR3 coding sequence is TGTGCCAGCAGCGTCCTCGGGAGTGGCACCGGGGAGCTGTGTTTT.

As for this clonotype: One base away lies a much larger clone, so this may be a sequencing read error. The chain recombines TRBV5-1 with TRBJ2-6; weak D call: TRBD2 (5 bases). The CDR3 extends over 13 amino acids. CDR1 and CDR2 (germline): SGHRS, YFSETQ. V lost 6 bases, J lost 12 bases, and 16 bases lay in between. The CDR3 bases are TGCGCCAGCACGAGGGCAGAAACGAGCGTCCTGACTTTC. Its protein is CASTRAETSVLTF.

This clonotype showed up just a few times. This chain joins TRBV7-3 and TRBJ2-6; D perhaps matches TRBD2 (6 bases). Trimming shortened V by 4 bases and J by 2 bases, and 12 bases separated the two germline ends. Per the germline V gene, CDR1 is SGHTA and CDR2 is FQGTGA. The CDR3 totals 16 residues. The CDR3 protein is CASSSAGGAGANVLTF. The DNA for the CDR3 is TGTGCCAGCAGCTCTGCCGGGGGTGCTGGGGCCAACGTCCTGACTTTC. Full variable domain (missing parts from reference TRBV7-3 and TRBJ2-6): GAGVSQTPSNKVTEKGKYVELRCDPISGHTALYWYRQSLGQGPEFLIYFQGTGAADDSGLPNDRFFAVRPEGSVSTLKIQRTERGDSAVYLCASSSAGGAGANVLTFGAGSRLTVL.

This clonotype appeared a few times. The J gene is TRBJ1-3, the V gene TRBV29-1, with D unresolved. The CDR3 is made up of 14 amino acids. Between the trimmed V and J ends, which lost 4 bases and 0 bases, there was a span of 10 bases. Germline V gene sequence: CDR1 SQVTM, CDR2 ANQGSEA. CDR3 in amino acids: CSVVDYRSGNTIYF. The CDR3 DNA is TGCAGCGTTGTGGACTACCGCTCTGGAAACACCATATATTTT.

The V call is TRBV6-1, the J call TRBJ2-7, with 7 nucleotides matching TRBD1. From germline, CDR1 is MNHNS and CDR2 SASEGT. Germline trimming cut 3 bases from V and 4 bases from J; bases unmatched to any gene: 9. The CDR3 runs 15 residues. The CDR3, as DNA: TGTGCCAGCAGTGATTCTGCAGGGGGTCCATACGAGCAGTACTTC. It translates to CASSDSAGGPYEQYF.

The rearrangement uses TRBV7-9 and TRBJ2-3, with 9 bases matching TRBD2. In germline, CDR1 is SEHNR, CDR2 FQNEAQ (reference sequence). Unmatched junction bases numbered 6, after V lost 6 bases and J lost 2 bases. The CDR3 extends over 15 amino acids. Written as DNA, the CDR3 is TGTGCCAGCAGTATAGCGGGAGCCTTCACAGATACGCAGTATTTT. Protein sequence: CASSIAGAFTDTQYF.

The rearrangement links TRBV5-6 to TRBJ1-1; 9 nucleotides agree with TRBD1. With 0 bases clipped from V and 4 bases from J, the junction kept 7 bases outside the gene matches. The CDR3 is made up of 16 amino acids. Germline V lookup: CDR1 SGHDT, CDR2 YYEEEE. The CDR3 DNA follows: TGTGCCAGCAGCTTGGTGGGACAGGGCAGATTCACTGAAGCTTTCTTT. Encoded protein: CASSLVGQGRFTEAFF.

This clonotype came up a few times. This chain uses TRBV4-3 with TRBJ2-2; D is possibly TRBD2 (6 bases). CDR1 LGHNA and CDR2 YSLEER come from the germline V gene. CDR3 length: 16 amino acids. Trimming left V 4 bases short and J 10 bases short, with 22 bases between. CDR3 bases: TGCGCCAGCAGCCTGAGGGTTCCTCACCCTAGCGAGGAGCTGTTTTTT. As protein: CASSLRVPHPSEELFF.

V usage is TRBV5-1 and J usage is TRBJ2-5; TRBD1 aligns across 8 bases. CDR3 length equals 15 residues. Per the germline V gene, CDR1 is SGHRS and CDR2 is YFSETQ. V lost 0 bases, J lost 4 bases, and 5 bases stayed unmatched. For the CDR3, the DNA is TGCGCCAGCAGCTTGGCCGACAGGGGCCCAGAGACCCAGTACTTC. Encoded protein: CASSLADRGPETQYF.

This clonotype was counted a few times. The chain has TRBV24-1 and TRBJ2-5; D gene uncertain. Trimming took off 3 bases at V and 5 bases at J, with 9 bases between the two ends. Germline V gene data show CDR1 as KGHDR and CDR2 as SFDVKD. CDR3 size: 13 residues. The CDR3 coding sequence is TGTGCCACCAGTGATCGTTCGTGGGAGACCCAGTACTTC. It specifies CATSDRSWETQYF.

J is TRBJ2-1 and V is TRBV6-2 or TRBV6-3; no definite D call. Trimming stripped 7 bases from V and 3 bases from J, with 4 bases between. This CDR3 has 11 residues. Per the germline V gene, CDR1 is MNHEY and CDR2 is SVGEGT. CDR3 nucleotides: TGTGCCAGCACCCTCTACAATGAGCAGTTCTTC. Protein sequence: CASTLYNEQFF.

This clonotype was seen only a few times. The chain carries TRBV7-9 and TRBJ2-5; D gene ambiguous. This CDR3 contains 13 residues. Germline-derived CDR1 and CDR2 are SEHNR and FQNEAQ (reference sequence). The V end was cut by 4 bases, the J end by 2 bases, with 8 bases between. CDR3 sequence (DNA): TGTGCCAGCAGCTCAAGGGTTCAAGAGACCCAGTACTTC. This encodes CASSSRVQETQYF.

Of note for this clonotype: A much bigger clone sits one base away, suggesting this may be a read error. The chain carries TRBV4-3 and TRBJ1-4; no clear D. CDR1 LGHNA and CDR2 YSLEER come from the germline V gene. The CDR3 totals 14 residues. The CDR3 coding sequence is TGCGCCAGCAGCCAAAACTCGGGTAATGAAAAACTGCTTTTT. Residues: CASSQNSGNEKLLF.

A word on this clonotype: One end of the junction varies from germline; a read error may be responsible. The chain recombines TRBV24-1 with TRBJ2-5, with 10 positions matching TRBD1. Germline loops: CDR1 KGHDR, CDR2 SFDVKD. The CDR3 consists of 13 residues. The CDR3 coding sequence is TGTGCCGCCAGCAGGACAGGGGGGGAGACCCAGTACTTC. This gives the protein CAASRTGGETQYF.

This clonotype was counted many times. This chain uses TRBV11-1 with TRBJ1-1, with D tentatively TRBD1 (5 bases). V lost 3 bases to trimming and J lost 10 bases, with 12 bases between them. The CDR3 contains 12 residues. Germline values: CDR1 SGHAT, CDR2 FQDESV (reference sequence). The CDR3 region is CASSFSAGPAFF. The CDR3 bases are TGTGCCAGCAGCTTCTCGGCAGGGCCAGCTTTCTTT.

The chain uses TRBV5-1 and TRBJ2-7; 13 bases line up with TRBD2. Germline V gives CDR1 SGHRS, CDR2 YFSETQ. The J segment lost 5 bases and the V segment lost 0 bases, leaving 5 bases of the junction unmatched. The CDR3 spans 16 residues. CDR3: CASSLAPGLAGNEQYF. For the CDR3, the DNA is TGCGCCAGCAGCTTGGCCCCGGGACTAGCGGGAAACGAGCAGTACTTC.

In its sample, this clonotype was seen many times. The chain uses TRBV20-1 and TRBJ1-2, with a possible D match to TRBD1 (5 bases). From germline, CDR1 is DFQATT and CDR2 SNEGSKA (reference sequence). The germline V and J ends were trimmed by 1 base and 4 bases, with 10 bases remaining between them. The CDR3 has 13 amino acids. Written as DNA, the CDR3 is TGCAGTGCTAGAGGGGGCACGGTCTATGGCTACACCTTC. As protein: CSARGGTVYGYTF.

The chain has TRBV20-1 and TRBJ1-3; weak D call: TRBD1 (5 bases). In germline, CDR1 is DFQATT, CDR2 SNEGSKA (reference sequence). The CDR3 runs to 13 residues. The V end was cut by 1 base, the J end by 1 base, with 5 bases between. Written as DNA, the CDR3 is TGCAGTGCTAGAGGGGGGTCTGGAAACACCATATATTTT. This sequence encodes CSARGGSGNTIYF.

This clonotype has a count of ten or more. The V gene is TRBV4-1, the J gene TRBJ2-5; tentative D call: TRBD1 (6 bases). Germline-derived CDR1 and CDR2 are MGHRA and YSYEKL. The length of the CDR3 is 17 residues. V lost 0 bases, J lost 5 bases, and 19 bases lay in between. As DNA, the CDR3 is TGCGCCAGCAGCCAAGACTCCATACTAGGGGGATTGGAGACCCAGTACTTC. It yields the protein CASSQDSILGGLETQYF.

The chain uses TRBV28 and TRBJ2-1; D unclear. The CDR3 totals 13 residues. The V gene lost 7 bases and the J gene lost 0 bases, with 7 bases spanning the gap. Germline CDR1 MDHEN, CDR2 SYDVKM. In DNA, the CDR3 is TGTGCCAGCACTTTGGGCTCCTACAATGAGCAGTTCTTC. It encodes CASTLGSYNEQFF.

The rearrangement joins TRBV18 to TRBJ2-1, with D uncertain. Germline V gene sequence: CDR1 KGHSH, CDR2 LQKENI. Trimming removed 3 bases at V and 7 bases at J, with 7 bases between. This CDR3 is 12 amino acids long. The CDR3 region has the DNA TGTGCCAGCTCACCGGCCGGAAATGAGCAGTTCTTC. Protein: CASSPAGNEQFF.